This T cell receptor (beta chain) was recovered during a study of Ad26.COV2.S vaccination and SARS-CoV-2 variants (dated by TCRdb to the early 2020s). Concerning the study at large: Donors in the vaccine arm were drawn from COV1001, a phase I-IIa trial of Ad26.COV2.S in healthy adults that was multicentre, randomized, double-blind and placebo-controlled. Dosing of Ad26.COV2.S was intramuscular, at either 5x10^10 or 1x10^11 viral particles, delivered as one shot or as two shots spaced 56 days apart. The specificity and breadth of SARS-CoV-2-reactive T cell receptors after Ad26.COV2.S vaccination were assessed by TCRbeta repertoire sequencing. The TCR-sequenced set comprised approximately 32 samples: around 20 Ad26.COV2.S vaccine recipients, 5 placebo recipients and 8 SARS-CoV-2 convalescent individuals. Participants in the trial were split at random into five groups of five each, receiving low-dose or high-dose Ad26.COV2.S once or twice, or else placebo on both occasions. Investigators remained blinded to trial group allocation during experiments and outcome assessment. The paper as a whole reports these results and caveats: Non-spike TCR breadth was comparable between vaccine and placebo recipients, consistent with the vaccine containing only spike. The authors noted that total T cell responses may have been underestimated by the TCR breadth and depth analyses. The study lacked the statistical power to compare responses across vaccine doses or regimens. Higher spike-specific TCR breadth was observed in Ad26.COV2.S recipients than in placebo recipients (P = 0.0014). Substantial breadth of spike-specific CD8+ and CD4+ T cell responses was reported after vaccination.

On this clone: Its antigen target is currently unknown. No qualities accompany the bases; no much larger clone lies one base away.

TCRbeta CDR3 regions were sequenced with the immunoSEQ Assay. After extraction, genomic DNA underwent amplification by bias-controlled multiplex PCR, followed by high-throughput sequencing. The study's processing was this. To quantify the absolute abundance of each unique TCRbeta CDR3 region, sequences were collapsed and filtered. T cell fraction was estimated by normalizing TCRbeta template counts to usable DNA, which was measured by amplifying reference genes present in all nucleated cells. Repertoire TCRs were annotated as SARS-CoV-2-specific by exact matching of V gene, CDR3 amino acid sequence and J gene to a known reactive TCR set. The reference SARS-CoV-2 TCR set was derived from MIRA and filtered for enrichment in COVID-19-positive ImmuneCODE repertoires, a step that removed public or cross-reactive TCRs. Using the MIRA antigens, annotated TCRs were further analysed by specific ORF or by position within an ORF. Breadth was defined as the number of annotated unique rearrangements divided by the total number of unique productive rearrangements, and depth was defined as the summed frequency of the annotated unique rearrangements. Two-sided Wilcoxon rank-sum tests were applied when comparing TCR breadth between groups. TCRdb took over this immuneACCESS table, retaining in-frame rearrangements with V and J assigned. Such tables are incomplete; in checked studies, under half of the missing clones stem from an unresolved V gene, and the remainder is unexplained. The DNA was the basis for D and trimming; V, J and clone size are from that table. The sample table lists 360,000 or so clones, roughly 84% of them with a count of one. 3.4% of the sample comes from the top ten.

The treatment or condition label, read with the paper, signifies: around 19 received Ad26.COV2.S at low or high dose, single or two shots; several received placebo; per-sample allocation not given. Repertoires of vaccine and placebo recipients were sequenced from samples taken on day 63 after the first injection. Between 29 July and 7 August 2020, Cohort 1b enrolled 20 to 30 adults aged 18-55 years at one site in Boston, USA. Ad26.COV2.S was a replication-incompetent adenovirus type 26 vector expressing a prefusion-stabilized SARS-CoV-2 spike protein from the original Wuhan strain. There are 17 amino acids in the CDR3, from cysteine to phenylalanine inclusive. This entry keeps only the CDR3 DNA: 51 bases, framed from base 1. From the germline V gene (reference sequence), CDR1 is SGHNT and CDR2 is YYREEE. Trimming takes 4 bases off V and 5 bases off J; junction bases not matched to a gene: 8.

The source of this sequence is a person between 18 and 60 years old who received the Ad26.COV2.S COVID-19 vaccine or a placebo. The rearranged segments are TRBV5-4 and TRBJ2-5; 16 middle bases align to TRBD2. The sequences come from peripheral blood, collected in a trial of Ad26.COV2.S vaccine versus placebo. CDR3 reads: CASSPGTSGGVGETQYF. The nucleotide sequence reads TGTGCCAGCAGCCCCGGGACTAGCGGGGGGGTAGGGGAGACCCAGTACTTC.